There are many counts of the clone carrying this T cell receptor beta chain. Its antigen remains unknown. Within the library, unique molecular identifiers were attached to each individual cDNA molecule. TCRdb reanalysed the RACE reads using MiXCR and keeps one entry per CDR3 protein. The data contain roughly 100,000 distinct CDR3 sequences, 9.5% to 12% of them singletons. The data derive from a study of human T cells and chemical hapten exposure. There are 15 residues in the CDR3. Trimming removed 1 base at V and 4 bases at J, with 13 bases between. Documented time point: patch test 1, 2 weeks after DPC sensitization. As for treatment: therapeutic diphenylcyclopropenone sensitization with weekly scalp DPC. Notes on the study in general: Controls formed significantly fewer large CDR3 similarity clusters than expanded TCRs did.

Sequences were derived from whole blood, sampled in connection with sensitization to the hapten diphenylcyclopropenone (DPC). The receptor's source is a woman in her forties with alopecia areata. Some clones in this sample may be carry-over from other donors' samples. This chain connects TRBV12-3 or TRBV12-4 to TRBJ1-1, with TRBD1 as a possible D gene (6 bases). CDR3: CASSLEGGGTTEAFF. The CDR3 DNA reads TGTGCCAGCAGTTTAGAGGGGGGAGGGACCACTGAAGCTTTCTTT.